The next 2 T cell receptor beta chains were all read from a single sample in a study of T-cell memory formation after mild COVID-19. TCRdb reprocessed the 5' RACE reads via MiXCR and lists one record per CDR3 protein. The table has 530,000 or so distinct CDR3 sequences, 15% to 20% seen once. The material sequenced was PBMCs or a T cell subset sorted from them (not recorded which). The receptors originated from an adult woman who had mild COVID-19 (a few samples of this study predate the infection). Cell type and time point are not known.

The chain employs TRBV27 and TRBJ2-5, with a possible D match to TRBD2 (6 bases). Germline V gene data show CDR1 as MNHEY and CDR2 as SMNVEV (reference sequence). The CDR3 runs to 14 residues. Between the trimmed V and J ends, which lost 11 bases and 2 bases, there was a span of 18 bases. The CDR3, as DNA: TGTGCCGTTCAAGAAAGGAGGGGTCAAGAGACCCAGTACTTC. Its protein is CAVQERRGQETQYF.

This clonotype was observed a few times. V gene TRBV7-9 combines with J gene TRBJ1-1; 8 nucleotides align to TRBD1. CDR1 SEHNR and CDR2 FQNEAQ come from the germline V gene (reference sequence). V gave up 4 bases and J gave up 0 bases; unmatched junction bases: 10. This CDR3 region has 17 residues. In nucleotides, the CDR3 is TGTGCCAGCAGCTCATACACGTGGGACAGGATGAACACTGAAGCTTTCTTT. The encoded protein is CASSSYTWDRMNTEAFF.